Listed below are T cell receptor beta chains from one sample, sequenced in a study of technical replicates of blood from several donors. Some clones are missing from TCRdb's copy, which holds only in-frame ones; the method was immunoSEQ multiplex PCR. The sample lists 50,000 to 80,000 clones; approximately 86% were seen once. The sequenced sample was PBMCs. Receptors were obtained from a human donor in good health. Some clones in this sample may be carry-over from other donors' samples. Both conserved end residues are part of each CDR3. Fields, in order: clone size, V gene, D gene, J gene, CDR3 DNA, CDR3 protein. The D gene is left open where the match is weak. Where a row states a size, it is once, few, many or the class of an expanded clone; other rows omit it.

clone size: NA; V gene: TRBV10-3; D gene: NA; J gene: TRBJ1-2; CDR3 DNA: TGTGCCATCAGTGAGGGATGGGCCGTGAAGAAAAGGGGCTACACCTTC; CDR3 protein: CAISEGWAVKKRGYTF
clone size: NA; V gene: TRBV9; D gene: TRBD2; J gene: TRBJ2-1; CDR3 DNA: TGTGCCAGCAGCGTAGCTTCGAGTAGCGGGGGCGGTGAGCAGTTCTTC; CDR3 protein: CASSVASSSGGGEQFF
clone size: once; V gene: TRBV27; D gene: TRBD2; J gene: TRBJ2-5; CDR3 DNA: TGTGCCAGCAAAACTAGCGGGGGGGCCTGGGAGACCCAGTACTTC; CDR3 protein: CASKTSGGAWETQYF
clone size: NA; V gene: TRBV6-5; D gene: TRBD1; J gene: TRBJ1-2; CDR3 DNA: TGTGCCAGCAAAGGGACAGGACCGACTAACTATGGCTACACCTTC; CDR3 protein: CASKGTGPTNYGYTF
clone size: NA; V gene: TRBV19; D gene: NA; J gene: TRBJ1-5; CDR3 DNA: TGTGCCACACAGGCTTCCAGGGTGGGCAATCAGCCCCAGCATTTT; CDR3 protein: CATQASRVGNQPQHF
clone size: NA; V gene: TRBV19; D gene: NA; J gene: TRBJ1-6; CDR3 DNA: TGTGCCAGTAGTATCCAACAGGTTGGACCCCTCCACTTT; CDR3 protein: CASSIQQVGPLHF
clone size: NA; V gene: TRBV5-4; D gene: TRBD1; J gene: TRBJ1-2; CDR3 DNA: TGTGCCAGCAGCCCAGGACAGGGTGCTCGTGGCTACACCTTC; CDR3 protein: CASSPGQGARGYTF
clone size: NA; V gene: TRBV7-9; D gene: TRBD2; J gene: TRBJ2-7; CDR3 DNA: TGTGCCAGCAGCTTACGGAGCGGGAGTAACCACGAGCAGTACTTC; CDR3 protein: CASSLRSGSNHEQYF
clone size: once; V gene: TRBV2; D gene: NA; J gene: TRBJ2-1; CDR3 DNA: TGTGCCAGCAGCCTCCGACAGTACAATGAGCAGTTCTTC; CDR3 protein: CASSLRQYNEQFF
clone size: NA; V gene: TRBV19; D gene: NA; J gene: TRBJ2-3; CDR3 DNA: TGTGCCAGTAAGGACTGGGATACGCAGTATTTT; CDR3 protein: CASKDWDTQYF
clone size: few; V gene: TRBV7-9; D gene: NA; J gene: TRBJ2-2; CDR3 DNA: TGTGCCAGCAGCTACCCGGGAATCAACACCGGGGAGCTGTTTTTT; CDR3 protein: CASSYPGINTGELFF
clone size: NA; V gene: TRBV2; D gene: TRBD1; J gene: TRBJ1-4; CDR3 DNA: TGTGCCAGCAGTGGGGGGACAGGGCGAGGTGAAAAACTGTTTTTT; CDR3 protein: CASSGGTGRGEKLFF
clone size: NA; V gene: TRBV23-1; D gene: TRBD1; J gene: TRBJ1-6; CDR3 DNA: TGCGCCAGCAGTCAAAAGGACAGGGCGTGCAATTCACCCCTCCACTTT; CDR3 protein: CASSQKDRACNSPLHF
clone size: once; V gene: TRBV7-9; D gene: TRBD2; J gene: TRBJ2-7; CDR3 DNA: TGTGCCAGCAGCTTGGGACTAGCGATCGACGAGCAGTACTTC; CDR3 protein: CASSLGLAIDEQYF
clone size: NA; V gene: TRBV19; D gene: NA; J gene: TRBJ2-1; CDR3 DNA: TGTGCCTCCCGCGGGACCTCCTACAATGAGCAGTTCTTC; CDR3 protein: CASRGTSYNEQFF
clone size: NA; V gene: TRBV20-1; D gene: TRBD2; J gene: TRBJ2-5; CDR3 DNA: TGCAGTGTACCGGGGGGGACCCAGTACTTC; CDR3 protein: CSVPGGTQYF
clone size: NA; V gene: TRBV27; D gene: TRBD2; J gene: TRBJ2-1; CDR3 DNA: TGTGCCAGCAGTCCCTATAGCGGGAGCTCCTACAATGAGCAGTTCTTC; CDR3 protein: CASSPYSGSSYNEQFF
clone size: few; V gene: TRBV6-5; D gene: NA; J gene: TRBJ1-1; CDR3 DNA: TGTGCCAGCAGTAGGGAGGGGACTGAAGCTTTCTTT; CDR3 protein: CASSREGTEAFF
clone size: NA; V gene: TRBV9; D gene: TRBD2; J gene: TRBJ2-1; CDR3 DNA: TGTGCCAGCAGCCCCTGGACTAGCGGGAGGGATGAGCAGTTCTTC; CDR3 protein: CASSPWTSGRDEQFF
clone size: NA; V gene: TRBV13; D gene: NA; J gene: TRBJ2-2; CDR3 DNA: TGTGCCAGCAGCGGGGGACTGCTTGTGAACACCGGGGAGCTGTTTTTT; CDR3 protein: CASSGGLLVNTGELFF
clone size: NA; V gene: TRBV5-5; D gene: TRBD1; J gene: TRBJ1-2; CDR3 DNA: TGTGCCAGCAGCTTGGCACAGGGGCTGCAATATGGCTACACCTTC; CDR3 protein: CASSLAQGLQYGYTF
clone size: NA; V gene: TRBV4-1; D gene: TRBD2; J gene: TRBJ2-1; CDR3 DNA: TGCGCCAGCAGCCAAGTAGACTTAGGACTAGCGGGCAATGAGCAGTTCTTC; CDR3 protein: CASSQVDLGLAGNEQFF
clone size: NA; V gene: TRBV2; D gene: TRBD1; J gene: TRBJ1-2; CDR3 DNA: TGTGCCAGCGGACAGGGGACAAACTATGGCTACACCTTC; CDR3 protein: CASGQGTNYGYTF
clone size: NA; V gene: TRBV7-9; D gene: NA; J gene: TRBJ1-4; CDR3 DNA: TGTGCCAGCAGCTCGTACGCGTGGCAGGGGTGGGAAAAACTGTTTTTT; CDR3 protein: CASSSYAWQGWEKLFF
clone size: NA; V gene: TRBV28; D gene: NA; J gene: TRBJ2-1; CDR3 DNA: TGTGCCAGCAGGACCATCTTTGGGGGGAACAATGAGCAGTTCTTC; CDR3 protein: CASRTIFGGNNEQFF
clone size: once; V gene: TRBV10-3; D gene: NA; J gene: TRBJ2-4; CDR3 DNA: TGTGCCATCAGTGAGGCGGTAGCCCTAGCCAAAAACATTCAGTACTTC; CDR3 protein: CAISEAVALAKNIQYF
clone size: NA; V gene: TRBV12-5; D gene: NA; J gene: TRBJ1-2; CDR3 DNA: TGTGCTAGTGGTCCCCAACAGGATAACTATGGCTACACCTTC; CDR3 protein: CASGPQQDNYGYTF
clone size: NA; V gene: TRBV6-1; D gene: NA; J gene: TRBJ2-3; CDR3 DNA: TGTGCCAGCAGTGAAGCGGTCGGGGCGGGGACAGATACGCAGTATTTT; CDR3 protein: CASSEAVGAGTDTQYF
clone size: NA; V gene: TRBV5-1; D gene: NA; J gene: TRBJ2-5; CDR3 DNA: TGCGCCAGCAGCTTGGAGCCGTACCAAGAGACCCAGTACTTC; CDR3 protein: CASSLEPYQETQYF
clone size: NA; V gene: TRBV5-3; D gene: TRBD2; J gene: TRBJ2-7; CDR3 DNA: TGTGCCAGAAGCCCTTGTGGGGGGGCCTACGAGCAGTACTTC; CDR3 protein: CARSPCGGAYEQYF
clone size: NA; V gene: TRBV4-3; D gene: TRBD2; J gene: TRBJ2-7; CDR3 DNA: TGCGCCAGCAGCCAATCACTGGGGGGAAGCGGGGTCTACGAGCAGTACTTC; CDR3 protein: CASSQSLGGSGVYEQYF
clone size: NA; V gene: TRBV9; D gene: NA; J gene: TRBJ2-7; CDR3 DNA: TGTGCCAGCAGCGCCATGCCTAACTTCGAGCAGTACTTC; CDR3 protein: CASSAMPNFEQYF
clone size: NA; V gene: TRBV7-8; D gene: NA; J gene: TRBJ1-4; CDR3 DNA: TGTGCCAGCAGCTGGCAGGGTGGTATTAATGAAAAACTGTTTTTT; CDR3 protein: CASSWQGGINEKLFF
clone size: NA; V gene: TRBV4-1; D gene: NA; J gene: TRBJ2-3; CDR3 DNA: TGCGCCAGCAGCCAAGCTCCTAGTAATGGAGATACGCAGTATTTT; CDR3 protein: CASSQAPSNGDTQYF
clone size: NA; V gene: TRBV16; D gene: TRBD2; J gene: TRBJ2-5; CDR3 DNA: TGTGCCAGCAGCCAAAAGGGACTAGCGGGAGGTCAAGAGACCCAGTACTTC; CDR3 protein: CASSQKGLAGGQETQYF
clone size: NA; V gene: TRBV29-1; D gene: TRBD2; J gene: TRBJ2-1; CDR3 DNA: TGCAGCGTGAAGGGACTAGCGGGGTACAATGAGCAGTTCTTC; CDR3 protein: CSVKGLAGYNEQFF
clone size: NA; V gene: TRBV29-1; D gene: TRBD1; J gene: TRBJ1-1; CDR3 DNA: TGCAGCGTCCGGACAGGGGGCAGCACTGAAGCTTTCTTT; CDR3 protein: CSVRTGGSTEAFF
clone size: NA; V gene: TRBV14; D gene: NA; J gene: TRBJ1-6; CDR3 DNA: TGTGCCAGCAGCCTAGGGGGAATTGACTCACCCCTCCACTTT; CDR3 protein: CASSLGGIDSPLHF
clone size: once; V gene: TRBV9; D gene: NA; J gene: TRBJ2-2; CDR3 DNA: TGTGCCAGCAGCGTAGATCCCAGTTACACCGGGGAGCTGTTTTTT; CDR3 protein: CASSVDPSYTGELFF
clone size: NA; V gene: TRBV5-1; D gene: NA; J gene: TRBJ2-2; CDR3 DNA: TGCGCCAGCAGCTTGGTAGAAGGGGCAGGACGGCTGTTTTTT; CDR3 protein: CASSLVEGAGRLFF
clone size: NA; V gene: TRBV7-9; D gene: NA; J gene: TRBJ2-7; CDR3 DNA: TGTGCCAGCAGCTCCTTTAGCTCCTACGAGCAGTACTTC; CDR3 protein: CASSSFSSYEQYF
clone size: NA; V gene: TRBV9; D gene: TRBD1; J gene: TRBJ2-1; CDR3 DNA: TGTGCCAGCAGCGCCGGGACAGGGATCTATCATGAGCAGTTCTTC; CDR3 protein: CASSAGTGIYHEQFF
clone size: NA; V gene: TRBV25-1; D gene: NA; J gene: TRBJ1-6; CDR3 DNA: TGTGCCAGCAAGCTAGGCCCTTCACCCCTCCACTTT; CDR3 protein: CASKLGPSPLHF
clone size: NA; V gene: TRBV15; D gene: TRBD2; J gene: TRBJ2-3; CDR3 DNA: TGTGCCACCAGCAGGAGAATAGCGGGGGGCAACACAGATACGCAGTATTTT; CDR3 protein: CATSRRIAGGNTDTQYF
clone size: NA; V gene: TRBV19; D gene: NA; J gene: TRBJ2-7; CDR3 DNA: TGTGCCAGTAGTATAGATCGCGGAGATCGCGAGCAGTACTTC; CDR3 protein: CASSIDRGDREQYF
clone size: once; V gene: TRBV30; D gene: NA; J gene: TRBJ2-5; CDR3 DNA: TGTGCCTGGGGTCTTACCCGGTACCAAGAGACCCAGTACTTC; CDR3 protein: CAWGLTRYQETQYF
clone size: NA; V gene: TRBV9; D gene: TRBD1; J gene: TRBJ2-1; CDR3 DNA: TGTGCCAGCAGCGTGGGACAGACGTCAATCAATGAGCAGTTCTTC; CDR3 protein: CASSVGQTSINEQFF
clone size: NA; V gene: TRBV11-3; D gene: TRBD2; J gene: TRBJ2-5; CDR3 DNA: TGTGCCAGCAGCCGAGGGCGTCTAGCGGGAGGGGCGGAGACCCAGTACTTC; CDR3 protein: CASSRGRLAGGAETQYF
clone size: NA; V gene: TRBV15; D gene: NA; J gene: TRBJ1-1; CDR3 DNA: TGTGCCACCAGCAGAGATCAGGGGCTGAACACTGAAGCTTTCTTT; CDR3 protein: CATSRDQGLNTEAFF
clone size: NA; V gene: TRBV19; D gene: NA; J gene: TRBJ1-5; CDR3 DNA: TGTGCCAGTACCCCGGAAGGTCGAGGGTTGGACCAGCCCCAGCATTTT; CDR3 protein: CASTPEGRGLDQPQHF
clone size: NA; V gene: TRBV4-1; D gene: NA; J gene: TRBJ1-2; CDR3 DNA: TGCGCCAGCAGCCAGGAACAGAGTATTAACTATGGCTACACCTTC; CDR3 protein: CASSQEQSINYGYTF
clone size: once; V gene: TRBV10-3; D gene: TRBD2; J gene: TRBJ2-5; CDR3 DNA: TGTGCCATCAGTGAGTCGACTAGCGGGAGTGGGACCCAGTACTTC; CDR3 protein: CAISESTSGSGTQYF
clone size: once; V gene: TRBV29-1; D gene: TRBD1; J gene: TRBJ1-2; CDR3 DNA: TGCAGCGTTCCCGGGGCAGGGGGCTGGGGCTACACCTTC; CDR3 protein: CSVPGAGGWGYTF
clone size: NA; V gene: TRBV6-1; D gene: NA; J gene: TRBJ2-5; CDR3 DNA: TGTGCCAGCAGTGAAGCGCAGGGGGAGACCCAGTACTTC; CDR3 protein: CASSEAQGETQYF
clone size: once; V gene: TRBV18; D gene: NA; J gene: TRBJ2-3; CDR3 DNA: TGTGCCAGCTCACCAGAGGTAGACGATACGCAGTATTTT; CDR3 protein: CASSPEVDDTQYF
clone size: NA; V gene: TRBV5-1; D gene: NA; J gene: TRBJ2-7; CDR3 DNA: TGCGCCAGCAGCTTTGACATTCTTAGCTCCTACGAGCAGTACTTC; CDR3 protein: CASSFDILSSYEQYF
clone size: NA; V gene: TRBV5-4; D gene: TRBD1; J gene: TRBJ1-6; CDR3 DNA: TGTGCCAGCAGCTTACAGGGGATTGGCACCGAAACCCTCCACTTT; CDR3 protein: CASSLQGIGTETLHF
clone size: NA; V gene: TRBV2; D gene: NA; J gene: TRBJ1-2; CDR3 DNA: TGTGCCAGCATTCTGACAGAGCGTACCTATGGCTACACCTTC; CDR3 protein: CASILTERTYGYTF